Shown below are 26 T cell receptor beta chains from a single sample sequenced in a study of Graves' ophthalmopathy and Graves' hyperthyroidism. The study amplified TCR beta CDR3 regions using RNA transcripts. After a first-round RT-PCR with HTBI primers, a second-round multiplex PCR was run. Each CDR3 protein is one row after TCRdb ran MiXCR on the multiplex PCR reads. Among approximately 330,000 distinct CDR3 sequences listed, roughly 15% were seen once. Input material: peripheral blood. The receptors were gathered from an adult man with Graves' ophthalmopathy.

At least ten counts were recorded for this clonotype. The gene calls are TRBV6-2 or TRBV6-3 and TRBJ1-5; D may be TRBD1 (5 bases). The CDR3 is 13 amino acids. Trimming cost V 5 bases and J 3 bases, with 8 bases left between them. In germline, CDR1 is MNHEY, CDR2 SVGEGT. In DNA, the CDR3 is TGTGCCAGCAGTCGGGACTACAATCAGCCCCAGCATTTT. The encoded protein is CASSRDYNQPQHF.

This clonotype came up many times. V is TRBV7-2 and J is TRBJ1-5; the D is unclear. The CDR3 has 14 residues. The V end was cut by 6 bases, the J end by 2 bases, with 11 bases between. Germline loops: CDR1 SGHTA, CDR2 FQGNSA. The CDR3 region is CASSDGRGNQPQHF. The CDR3 nucleotides read TGTGCCAGCAGTGATGGACGAGGCAATCAGCCCCAGCATTTT.

This clonotype was picked up many times. The CDR3 region has the DNA TGTGCCAGCAGCTCCTCCGGGACAGAAAATCAGCCCCAGCATTTT. The encoded protein is CASSSSGTENQPQHF. The chain links TRBV7-3 to TRBJ1-5, with 7 nucleotides matching TRBD1. This CDR3 is built from 15 residues. J gave up 4 bases and V 4 bases, and 7 bases lay outside the gene matches. Germline loops: CDR1 SGHTA, CDR2 FQGTGA.

This clonotype was seen ten or more times. The J gene is TRBJ1-6, the V gene TRBV6-5, with 8 bases lining up with TRBD1. This CDR3 comprises 15 residues. CDR1 is MNHEY and CDR2 is SVGAGI in the germline V gene. With 5 bases clipped from V and 4 bases from J, the junction kept 4 bases outside the gene matches. This CDR3 is CASSNDRGYNSPLHF. The CDR3 DNA sequence: TGTGCCAGCAGTAACGACAGGGGTTATAATTCACCCCTCCACTTT.

This clonotype was counted ten times or more. The chain uses TRBV19 and TRBJ1-1, with D possibly being TRBD1 (5 bases). Per germline, CDR1 LNHDA and CDR2 SQIVND (reference sequence). Trimming left V 5 bases short and J 0 bases short, with 13 bases between. The CDR3 extends over 15 amino acids. CDR3 DNA sequence: TGTGCCAGTAGTCCCGAGGCCAGGGTGAACACTGAAGCTTTCTTT. It codes for CASSPEARVNTEAFF.

This clonotype was observed at least ten times. CDR3 region: CASSYSQSSAKNIQYF. The CDR3 DNA follows: TGTGCCAGCAGTTACTCGCAGAGCTCTGCCAAAAACATTCAGTACTTC. The chain carries TRBV6-5 and TRBJ2-4; D unclear. V was shortened by 0 bases and J by 1 base, with 10 bases between the two germline ends. Germline-derived CDR1 and CDR2 are MNHEY and SVGAGI. The CDR3 covers 16 residues.

CDR3 in DNA: TGCAGCGTGGGAGGAGGCTATGGCTACACCTTC. It encodes CSVGGGYGYTF. This chain connects TRBV29-1 to TRBJ1-2; D is unclear. V was pared by 6 bases and J by 4 bases, with 9 bases between. Germline values: CDR1 SQVTM, CDR2 ANQGSEA. The length of the CDR3 is 11 residues.

This clonotype appeared many times. The chain uses TRBV11-2 and TRBJ1-2, with 7 bases matching TRBD1. V shed 5 bases, J shed 6 bases, and the junction held 15 bases outside the gene matches. CDR3 size: 16 residues. The germline gives CDR1 SGHAT, CDR2 FQNNGV. CDR3 residues: CASSTRRTGGRHGYTF. Written as DNA, the CDR3 is TGTGCCAGCAGCACCAGACGGACAGGCGGAAGGCATGGCTACACCTTC.

This clonotype was seen at least ten times. This rearrangement joins TRBV5-6 to TRBJ1-5, with TRBD1 matching over 7 bases. The CDR3 runs to 15 residues. V dropped 3 bases and J dropped 5; count of bases not matched to a gene: 8. CDR1 and CDR2 from the germline V gene are SGHDT and YYEEEE. This chain's CDR3 is CASSSLVGGHQPQHF. The CDR3 DNA is TGTGCCAGCAGCTCCCTGGTAGGGGGCCATCAGCCCCAGCATTTT.

This clonotype was observed at least ten times. The chain carries TRBV12-3 or TRBV12-4 and TRBJ1-1; D is ambiguous. V lost 1 base to trimming and J lost 7 bases, with 7 bases between them. This CDR3 spans 12 amino acids. The CDR3 nucleotides read TGTGCCAGCAGTTTAGGGGTAGTTGAAGCTTTCTTT. It encodes CASSLGVVEAFF.

This clonotype was picked up many times. This chain uses TRBV5-1 with TRBJ2-2; possible D gene TRBD1, 6 bases. CDR1 is SGHRS and CDR2 is YFSETQ in the germline V gene. V gave up 4 bases and J gave up 7 bases, with 14 bases separating them. The CDR3 sequence is 14 residues long. The DNA of the CDR3 is TGCGCCAGCAGCGGGCTGGGGGCCGGCGGGGAGCTGTTTTTT. This encodes CASSGLGAGGELFF.

The CDR3 here is CASSLVLGSAFSNQPQHF. CDR3 nucleotide sequence: TGTGCCAGCAGTTTAGTTTTAGGGTCAGCCTTTAGCAATCAGCCCCAGCATTTT. This rearrangement joins TRBV12-3 or TRBV12-4 to TRBJ1-5; D call uncertain. This CDR3 contains 18 residues. Trimming left V 1 base short and J 0 bases short, with 16 bases between.

This clonotype was seen repeatedly, ten times or more. This chain connects TRBV5-1 to TRBJ1-5; D is unresolved. The CDR3 is 19 amino acids. In germline, CDR1 is SGHRS, CDR2 YFSETQ. V was trimmed by 1 base and J by 0 bases, leaving 20 bases between them. The CDR3 bases are TGCGCCAGCAGCTTGATTAGACACCTATTAAAGAATAGCAATCAGCCCCAGCATTTT. It yields the protein CASSLIRHLLKNSNQPQHF.

A few counts support this clonotype. The chain combines TRBV29-1 with TRBJ2-5; 8 bases agree with TRBD1. The CDR3 sequence is 12 residues long. After removal of 7 bases from V and 1 base from J, the junction contained 2 bases not matched to a gene. Germline V lookup: CDR1 SQVTM, CDR2 ANQGSEA. CDR3 loop: CSADRGQETQYF. CDR3 coding DNA: TGCAGCGCCGACAGGGGCCAAGAGACCCAGTACTTC.

The sample holds many counts of this clonotype. The chain joins TRBV6-5 to TRBJ1-3; 7 bases align to TRBD1. The CDR3 length is 17 residues. After removal of 4 bases from V and 0 bases from J, the junction contained 9 bases not matched to a gene. Germline CDR1 reads MNHEY; CDR2 reads SVGAGI. CDR3 in amino acids: CASSLAGTAISGNTIYF. CDR3 bases: TGTGCCAGCAGTTTGGCCGGGACAGCTATCTCTGGAAACACCATATATTTT.

This clonotype was recorded at least ten times. J is TRBJ1-1 and V is TRBV20-1; perhaps TRBD1 as D (6 bases). Germline values: CDR1 DFQATT, CDR2 SNEGSKA (reference sequence). This CDR3 is built from 14 residues. The CDR3 reads CRASTGTMNTEAFF. CDR3 DNA sequence: TGCAGAGCAAGCACAGGGACCATGAACACTGAAGCTTTCTTT.

The sample holds many counts of this clonotype. V and J are TRBV12-3 or TRBV12-4 and TRBJ2-7, with TRBD1 identical over 8 bases. V gave up 3 bases and J gave up 1 base; unmatched junction bases: 5. The CDR3 consists of 15 residues. CDR3 nucleotide sequence: TGTGCCAGCAGTTTTGTCACAGGGGGATCCTACGAGCAGTACTTC. Protein: CASSFVTGGSYEQYF.

The rearrangement joins TRBV18 to TRBJ1-1, with TRBD1 as a possible D gene (5 bases). The germline CDR1 and CDR2 sequences are KGHSH and LQKENI. V lost 1 base, J lost 4 bases, and 10 bases lay in between. The CDR3 is 14 amino acids. The CDR3 DNA follows: TGTGCCAGCTCACCACAAGGGGCGAGCACTGAAGCTTTCTTT. Protein: CASSPQGASTEAFF.

This clonotype has a count of ten or more. The rearrangement uses TRBV20-1 and TRBJ1-1, with TRBD1 identical over 7 bases. Germline V lookup: CDR1 DFQATT, CDR2 SNEGSKA (reference sequence). After removal of 3 bases from V and 7 bases from J, the junction contained 11 bases not matched to a gene. The CDR3 runs to 14 residues. The CDR3 sequence: CSASPFDRESEAFF. CDR3 bases: TGCAGTGCTAGTCCCTTTGACAGGGAGAGTGAAGCTTTCTTT.

This clonotype turned up a few times. The chain joins TRBV6-5 to TRBJ1-2, with 7 bases aligning to TRBD1. Per the germline V gene, CDR1 is MNHEY and CDR2 is SVGAGI. The V segment lost 2 bases and the J segment 5 bases; nucleotides outside the gene matches: 5. The CDR3 sequence is 14 residues long. The CDR3 loop is CASSYLRTGYGYTF. The CDR3 DNA reads TGTGCCAGCAGTTACCTTCGGACAGGTTATGGCTACACCTTC.

This clonotype was picked up many times. This CDR3 reads CASSPHRGTNTEAFF. The CDR3 bases are TGTGCCAGCAGCCCCCACAGGGGGACGAACACTGAAGCTTTCTTT. The V gene is TRBV28, the J gene TRBJ1-1, with 8 bases lining up with TRBD1. The ends lost 6 bases at V and 1 base at J; junction bases unmatched: 7. CDR1 MDHEN and CDR2 SYDVKM come from the germline V gene. This CDR3 is 15 amino acids long.

There are many counts of this clonotype. The gene calls are TRBV6-5 and TRBJ1-2, with 7 bases fitting TRBD1. The CDR3 extends over 13 amino acids. J lost 7 bases, V lost 0 bases, and 2 bases had no gene match. Germline V gene data show CDR1 as MNHEY and CDR2 as SVGAGI. DNA of the CDR3: TGTGCCAGCAGTTACTCAGGACAGGTTGGCTACACCTTC. This sequence encodes CASSYSGQVGYTF.

This clonotype has at least ten counts. The chain carries TRBV6-1 and TRBJ1-2; D is ambiguous. The V gene lost 9 bases and the J gene lost 2 bases, with 13 bases spanning the gap. The CDR3 consists of 13 residues. Germline-derived CDR1 and CDR2 are MNHNS and SASEGT. The CDR3 region has the DNA TGTGCCAGTGCGTCTCGGACGAACTATGGCTACACCTTC. Protein product: CASASRTNYGYTF.

This clonotype is a singleton in its sample. This chain links TRBV6-1 with TRBJ1-2; TRBD1 agrees at 8 bases. This CDR3 contains 15 residues. Per the germline V gene, CDR1 is MNHNS and CDR2 is SASEGT. The J segment lost 7 bases and the V segment lost 5 bases, leaving 12 bases of the junction unmatched. CDR3 protein: CASSPQIQGAGGYTF. CDR3 DNA sequence: TGTGCCAGCAGTCCCCAGATTCAGGGGGCGGGTGGCTACACCTTC.

There are many counts of this clonotype. The rearrangement uses TRBV6-1 and TRBJ1-1; 7 nucleotides line up with TRBD1. Looked up from germline, CDR1 is MNHNS and CDR2 is SASEGT. The CDR3 runs to 13 residues. Germline trimming cut 9 bases from V and 3 bases from J; bases unmatched to any gene: 7. CDR3 DNA: TGTGCCAGTAACCGGGACAGAGACACTGAAGCTTTCTTT. It yields the protein CASNRDRDTEAFF.

V is TRBV12-3 or TRBV12-4 and J is TRBJ2-7; TRBD1 aligns across 8 bases. Losses at the gene ends were 6 bases for V and 5 bases for J; bases not matched to a gene: 12. The CDR3 length is 15 residues. This CDR3 is CASSPSGQGVHEQYF. CDR3 coding DNA: TGTGCCAGCAGCCCATCCGGACAGGGCGTCCACGAGCAGTACTTC.